This T cell receptor (beta chain) is drawn from a study of OX40 agonist ivuxolimab in advanced cancers. Study background: Ivuxolimab was administered intravenously to patients at 0.01 to 10 mg/kg every 2 weeks. Findings and limits, study-wide: Clonal expansion by week 6 occurred in CD4+ and CD8+ blood T cells (at 0.1 to 3.0 mg/kg). Not determined was the antigen specificity of the expanded peripheral T cells.

Baseline, cycle 4 day 1, and cycle 7 day 1 were the blood sampling points. The CDR3 covers 15 residues. Trimming removed 8 bases from V and 0 bases from J, with 14 bases in between. The germline CDR1 and CDR2 sequences are WSHSY and SAAADI. This clone has only one observation. Its antigen remains unidentified. Here immunoSEQ multiplex PCR was the method, and the copy in TCRdb shows in-frame clones only, minus some. In the table there are 110,000 or so clones, approximately 90% of which are singletons. The chain has TRBV10-2 and TRBJ1-5; tentatively, D is TRBD1 (5 bases). This clonotype was obtained from an adult with an advanced solid tumor such as melanoma, head and neck, liver or kidney cancer. The starting material was CD4+ or CD8+ T cells sorted from blood, obtained in a trial of the OX40 agonist ivuxolimab. The CDR3 protein is CASQGTTHSNQPQHF. The CDR3 DNA is TGCGCCAGCCAAGGGACGACCCATAGCAATCAGCCCCAGCATTTT.